This TCR beta chain was identified in a study of T-cell memory formation after mild COVID-19. Germline V gene data show CDR1 as SGHTA and CDR2 as FQGNSA. Deletions cut 3 bases from V and 2 bases from J, with 16 bases between. This CDR3 has 16 residues. The study, taken as a whole, reports: CD4/CD8 balance characterized clones contracting day 15 to 85, and CD4+ skew characterized later expanders. The study found contracting CD4+ clones mainly in CM and EM and contracting CD8+ clones in EMRA.

This clonotype was picked up many times. Its antigen remains unidentified. MiXCR was run by TCRdb on the 5' RACE reads, yielding one entry per CDR3 protein. The profile shows approximately 390,000 distinct CDR3 sequences, about 17% of them singletons. Sequencing input: PBMCs or a T cell subset sorted from them (not recorded which). This sequence was found in a young man who had mild COVID-19 (a few samples of this study predate the infection). Cell type and time point are not known. The V call is TRBV7-2, the J call TRBJ1-2, with D hard to call. CDR3 coding DNA: TGTGCCAGCAGCTTCGCAGTTCGAGGAAACAACTATGGCTACACCTTC. This encodes CASSFAVRGNNYGYTF.